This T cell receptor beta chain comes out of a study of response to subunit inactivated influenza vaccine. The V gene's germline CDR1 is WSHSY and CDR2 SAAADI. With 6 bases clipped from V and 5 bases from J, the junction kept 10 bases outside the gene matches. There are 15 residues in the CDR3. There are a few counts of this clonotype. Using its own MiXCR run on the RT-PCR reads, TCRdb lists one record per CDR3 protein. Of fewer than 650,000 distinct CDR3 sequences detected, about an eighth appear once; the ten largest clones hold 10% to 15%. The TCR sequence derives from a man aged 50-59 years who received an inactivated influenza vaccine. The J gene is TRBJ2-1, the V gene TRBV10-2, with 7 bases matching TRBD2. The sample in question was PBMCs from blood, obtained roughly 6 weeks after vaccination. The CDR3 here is CASRAGRGRNNEQFF. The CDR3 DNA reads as TGCGCCAGCAGGGCTGGGCGGGGGAGAAACAATGAGCAGTTCTTC.